The 30 T cell receptor beta chains below were found in one sample sequenced in a study of identical twins. Each CDR3 protein is one row after TCRdb ran MiXCR on the 5' RACE reads. Of some 730,000 distinct CDR3 sequences listed, around a sixth are singletons. Another study also made use of these data, one on T cells expressing NK-cell markers.

Sequencing was performed on PBMCs. These receptors were taken from a woman aged 18-29 years in good health.

In its sample, this clonotype was seen a few times. The chain couples TRBV6-5 to TRBJ2-2; 7 bases map to TRBD2. Losses at the gene ends were 2 bases for V and 5 bases for J; bases not matched to a gene: 8. In germline, CDR1 is MNHEY, CDR2 SVGAGI. The CDR3 covers 16 residues. The CDR3 nucleotides are TGTGCCAGCAGTTACCCTCAGACAGCGGGAACCGGGGAGCTGTTTTTT. Protein sequence: CASSYPQTAGTGELFF.

In its sample, this clonotype was seen many times. The V call is TRBV6-5, the J call TRBJ1-1; no reliable D call. Deletions cut 2 bases from V and 2 bases from J, with 6 bases between. Germline values: CDR1 MNHEY, CDR2 SVGAGI. The CDR3 is 13 amino acids. In DNA form, the CDR3 reads TGTGCCAGCAGTTACGCGGCAAACACTGAAGCTTTCTTT. This codes for CASSYAANTEAFF.

V and J are TRBV20-1 and TRBJ1-1, with 9 positions matching TRBD1. In germline, CDR1 is DFQATT, CDR2 SNEGSKA (reference sequence). Losses at the gene ends were 8 bases for V and 5 bases for J; bases not matched to a gene: 6. CDR3 size: 12 residues. The CDR3 sequence is CSPDRGGTEAFF. In DNA form, the CDR3 reads TGCAGTCCGGACAGGGGCGGAACTGAAGCTTTCTTT.

This clonotype was counted only a few times. The CDR3 loop reads CASSQHRGGGDTQYF. Written as DNA, the CDR3 is TGTGCCAGCAGCCAACACAGGGGTGGTGGAGATACGCAGTATTTT. The chain joins TRBV7-9 to TRBJ2-3, with 7 bases that match TRBD1. The CDR3 loop spans 15 amino acids. Germline CDR1 SEHNR, CDR2 FQNEAQ (reference sequence). J lost 5 bases, V lost 5 bases, and 10 bases had no gene match.

The sample holds many counts of this clonotype. This chain joins TRBV5-1 and TRBJ2-1; D remains unclear. Germline V lookup: CDR1 SGHRS, CDR2 YFSETQ. The CDR3 runs 11 residues. Trimming pared 4 bases from V and 10 bases from J, leaving 9 bases between. The CDR3 DNA is TGCGCCAGCAGCCAGAAGTGGGAGCAGTTCTTC. Protein: CASSQKWEQFF.

The rearrangement joins TRBV13 to TRBJ2-5; TRBD2 might be the D (5 bases). Germline V CDR1 and CDR2: PRHDT, FYEKMQ (reference sequence). This CDR3 has 14 residues. Trimming shortened V by 5 bases and J by 4 bases, and 14 bases separated the two germline ends. CDR3 DNA sequence: TGTGCCAGCAGCGCACTAGACGCGGGAGAGACCCAGTACTTC. It is translated as CASSALDAGETQYF.

A few counts support this clonotype. This chain joins TRBV19 and TRBJ2-1; D is uncertain. This CDR3 spans 15 amino acids. V dropped 5 bases and J dropped 4 bases, with 15 bases sitting between them. Germline assignment: CDR1 LNHDA and CDR2 SQIVND (reference sequence). CDR3 bases: TGTGCCAGTAGTCTCGGACCGGACCCGTACAATGAGCAGTTCTTC. It yields the protein CASSLGPDPYNEQFF. The full variable domain, with the rest looked up from reference TRBV19 and TRBJ2-1, is DGGITQSPKYLFRKEGQNVTLSCEQNLNHDAMYWYRQDPGQGLRLIYYSQIVNDFQKGDIAEGYSVSREKKESFPLTVTSAQKNPTAFYLCASSLGPDPYNEQFFGPGTRLTVL.

At least ten counts were recorded for this clonotype. The chain is built from TRBV5-1 and TRBJ2-3; D unclear. The V end was cut by 1 base, the J end by 5 bases, with 5 bases between. The CDR3 consists of 12 residues. Per germline, CDR1 SGHRS and CDR2 YFSETQ. The CDR3: CASSLNLDTQYF. CDR3 nucleotides: TGCGCCAGCAGCTTGAACCTAGATACGCAGTATTTT.

This clonotype came up a few times. CDR3: CASSQDRVVTQYF. In DNA, the CDR3 is TGTGCCAGCAGCCAGGACAGGGTGGTGACCCAGTACTTC. V gene TRBV7-6 combines with J gene TRBJ2-5; 8 bases fit TRBD1. Germline V gene data show CDR1 as SGHVS and CDR2 as FNYEAQ. Germline trimming cut 5 bases from V and 7 bases from J; bases unmatched to any gene: 6. The CDR3 totals 13 residues. The full variable domain, completed using reference TRBV7-6 and TRBJ2-5, is GAGVSQSPRYKVTKRGQDVALRCDPISGHVSLYWYRQALGQGPEFLTYFNYEAQQDKSGLPNDRFSAERPEGSISTLTIQRTEQRDSAMYRCASSQDRVVTQYFGPGTRLLVL.

V gene TRBV6-5 combines with J gene TRBJ1-6; the match to TRBD1 covers 7 bases. Trimming removed 0 bases from V and 6 bases from J; junction bases left unmatched: 5. The CDR3 length is 16 residues. CDR1 is MNHEY and CDR2 is SVGAGI in the germline V gene. The CDR3 bases are TGTGCCAGCAGTTACTCACAGGGGCGGCTTAATTCACCCCTCCACTTT. Translation gives CASSYSQGRLNSPLHF.

This clonotype was detected only a few times. The CDR3 spells CASSRRDSGDTEAFF. CDR3 DNA sequence: TGTGCCAGCAGCCGACGGGACAGCGGCGACACTGAAGCTTTCTTT. The chain joins TRBV11-2 to TRBJ1-1, with 7 bases matching TRBD1. The V and J ends lost 5 bases and 3 bases, in that order; junction bases with no gene match: 9. CDR3 length equals 15 residues. The germline V gene has CDR1 SGHAT and CDR2 FQNNGV.

The chain is built from TRBV6-1 and TRBJ2-7; 8 nucleotides align to TRBD2. J lost 5 bases, V lost 6 bases, and 18 bases had no gene match. There are 17 residues in the CDR3. The germline gives CDR1 MNHNS, CDR2 SASEGT. For the CDR3, the DNA is TGTGCCAGCAGACGCAAAAGGGCCGGGACTAGTCCCCACGAGCAGTACTTC. It encodes CASRRKRAGTSPHEQYF.

This clonotype was seen only a few times. The V and J genes are TRBV12-3 or TRBV12-4 and TRBJ1-2, with D unresolved. This CDR3 region has 13 residues. Trimming took off 3 bases at V and 4 bases at J, with 9 bases between the two ends. The CDR3 sequence: CASSLSDGYGYTF. CDR3 coding DNA: TGTGCCAGCAGTTTGTCAGACGGCTATGGCTACACCTTC.

The chain employs TRBV10-3 and TRBJ2-1; 7 bases agree with TRBD1. V lost 2 bases to trimming and J lost 6 bases; unmatched junction nucleotides: 13. Per germline, CDR1 ENHRY and CDR2 SYGVKD. This CDR3 contains 17 residues. In DNA, the CDR3 is TGTGCCATCAGTGAGAAGGGGGACAGCGCCACCTTCAATGAGCAGTTCTTC. Protein product: CAISEKGDSATFNEQFF.

This clonotype was seen a few times. This chain joins TRBV12-3 or TRBV12-4 and TRBJ2-7; 14 nucleotides align to TRBD2. The CDR3 totals 17 residues. The V gene end was trimmed by 1 base and the J gene end by 0 bases; junction bases not matched to a gene: 2. CDR3 coding DNA: TGTGCCAGCAGTTTAGGGACTAGCGGGGGGACCTCCTACGAGCAGTACTTC. This sequence encodes CASSLGTSGGTSYEQYF.

V gene TRBV20-1 combines with J gene TRBJ2-7; possibly TRBD1 for D (5 bases). V gave up 1 base and J gave up 1 base, with 8 bases separating them. CDR3 length equals 13 residues. Germline V gene data show CDR1 as DFQATT and CDR2 as SNEGSKA (reference sequence). The CDR3 protein is CSARVQGSYEQYF. In nucleotides, the CDR3 is TGCAGTGCTAGAGTCCAGGGATCCTACGAGCAGTACTTC.

In this sample, this clonotype turned up a few times. The V and J genes are TRBV11-2 and TRBJ2-2; possible D gene TRBD1, 5 bases. Trimming took off 0 bases at V and 3 bases at J, with 8 bases between the two ends. Germline CDR1 is SGHAT and CDR2 is FQNNGV. There are 15 residues in the CDR3. The CDR3, as DNA: TGTGCCAGCAGCTTAGATCCAGGGCACACCGGGGAGCTGTTTTTT. Translating gives CASSLDPGHTGELFF. The full variable domain, in which reference TRBV11-2 and TRBJ2-2 provide the parts outside the CDR3, is EAGVAQSPRYKIIEKRQSVAFWCNPISGHATLYWYQQILGQGPKLLIQFQNNGVVDDSQLPKDRFSAERLKGVDSTLKIQPAKLEDSAVYLCASSLDPGHTGELFFGEGSRLTVL.

This clonotype was recorded a few times. The chain uses TRBV6-4 and TRBJ2-7; tentatively, D is TRBD1 (6 bases). Deletions cut 3 bases from V and 3 bases from J, with 9 bases between. Germline V CDR1 and CDR2: MRHNA, SNTAGT. CDR3 length: 13 residues. In DNA form, the CDR3 reads TGTGCCAGCAGTGAACAGGGCGGCTACGAGCAGTACTTC. Translating it yields CASSEQGGYEQYF.

This clonotype was counted only a few times. This chain links TRBV24-1 with TRBJ2-1; 10 bases are a match to TRBD1. The CDR3 is 16 amino acids. Unmatched junction bases numbered 7, after V lost 4 bases and J lost 5 bases. Germline CDR1 reads KGHDR; CDR2 reads SFDVKD. CDR3 residues: CATSDPGTGEDNEQFF. The CDR3 DNA reads as TGTGCCACCAGTGACCCCGGGACAGGGGAGGACAATGAGCAGTTCTTC.

The chain has TRBV28 and TRBJ2-7; D gene unclear. Trimming took 7 bases from V and 1 from J, leaving 8 bases between them. CDR1 is MDHEN, CDR2 SYDVKM, per germline. The CDR3 extends over 12 amino acids. The CDR3 is CASKTNSYEQYF. The CDR3 nucleotides are TGTGCCAGCAAGACCAATTCCTACGAGCAGTACTTC.

This clonotype was seen a handful of times. This chain joins TRBV12-3 or TRBV12-4 and TRBJ2-2; D unresolved. The CDR3 length is 16 residues. V lost 3 bases to trimming and J lost 0 bases, with 11 bases between them. CDR3 in amino acids: CASSLYGPANTGELFF. In nucleotides, the CDR3 is TGTGCCAGCAGTTTGTATGGACCAGCGAACACCGGGGAGCTGTTTTTT.

The rearrangement links TRBV11-3 to TRBJ2-1; no reliable D call. Germline V gene sequence: CDR1 SGHNT, CDR2 YENEEA. V shed 5 bases and J shed 9 bases, with 11 bases lying between them. The CDR3 has 12 amino acids. Written as DNA, the CDR3 is TGTGCCAGCAGCCCTGTTACGGGTGAGCAGTTCTTC. Protein: CASSPVTGEQFF.

This clonotype came up a few times. This chain uses TRBV10-2 with TRBJ1-1; 7 nucleotides line up with TRBD1. CDR3 length equals 13 residues. Trimming at V came to 10 bases and at J to 4 bases, leaving 9 bases not matched to a gene. Germline-derived CDR1 and CDR2 are WSHSY and SAAADI. The CDR3 here is CAITTGVGTEAFF. The CDR3 DNA reads as TGCGCCATCACAACAGGGGTGGGCACTGAAGCTTTCTTT.

The chain is built from TRBV30 and TRBJ2-7; TRBD1 might be the D (5 bases). The ends were cut back, 2 bases at V and 7 bases at J, with 12 bases in the middle. The CDR3 sequence is 12 residues long. From germline, CDR1 is GTSNPN and CDR2 SVGIG (reference sequence). The DNA of the CDR3 is TGTGCCTGGAGTCTCCAGGGCGAGGAGCAGTACTTC. Translating it yields CAWSLQGEEQYF.

This clonotype was detected only a few times. The J gene is TRBJ2-5, the V gene TRBV29-1, with TRBD1 matching over 7 bases. Germline loops: CDR1 SQVTM, CDR2 ANQGSEA. This CDR3 contains 14 residues. V trimming: 6 bases; J trimming: 1 base; junction bases outside the gene matches: 8. As DNA, the CDR3 is TGCAGCGTCGCCGGACAGGTCATCCAAGAGACCCAGTACTTC. It translates to CSVAGQVIQETQYF.

In this sample, this clonotype turned up many times. The rearrangement uses TRBV12-3 or TRBV12-4 and TRBJ2-2; a weak D match, TRBD1 (5 bases). The V gene lost 6 bases and the J gene lost 5 bases, with 13 bases spanning the gap. The CDR3 is 14 amino acids. DNA of the CDR3: TGTGCCAGCAGCCCACAGGTGGCTACCGGGGAGCTGTTTTTT. Its protein product is CASSPQVATGELFF.

This clonotype was observed a single time. V and J are TRBV6-1 and TRBJ2-7; 9 positions agree with TRBD1. V shed 11 bases, J shed 4 bases, and the junction held 12 bases outside the gene matches. Looked up from germline, CDR1 is MNHNS and CDR2 is SASEGT. This CDR3 spans 14 amino acids. The CDR3 DNA reads TGTGCCCTAAGAACGGACAGGGGCGGGTACGAGCAGTACTTC. This translates into CALRTDRGGYEQYF.

This clonotype was seen more than once but under ten times. The genes are TRBV7-9 and TRBJ2-3; maybe TRBD1 (6 bases). Trimming took 3 bases from V and 6 from J, leaving 10 bases between them. This CDR3 contains 13 residues. Germline values: CDR1 SEHNR, CDR2 FQNEAQ (reference sequence). The CDR3 coding sequence is TGTGCCAGCAGCTTGACCCAGGGGGATACGCAGTATTTT. Its translation is CASSLTQGDTQYF.

This clonotype occurred many times. The chain has TRBV18 and TRBJ2-7; possibly TRBD1 for D (5 bases). Germline V gene sequence: CDR1 KGHSH, CDR2 LQKENI. Trimming took 1 base from V and 1 from J, leaving 8 bases between them. CDR3 length: 14 amino acids. The CDR3 reads CASSPRGGSYEQYF. The CDR3 DNA follows: TGTGCCAGCTCACCACGGGGCGGATCCTACGAGCAGTACTTC.

This chain uses TRBV5-1 with TRBJ1-3; D gene unclear. This CDR3 contains 17 residues. The V end was cut by 4 bases, the J end by 1 base, with 18 bases between. The germline CDR1 and CDR2 sequences are SGHRS and YFSETQ. The CDR3 DNA reads as TGCGCCAGCAGCGCCGGCCTTCAGGCGGGGTCTGGAAACACCATATATTTT. Translating gives CASSAGLQAGSGNTIYF.